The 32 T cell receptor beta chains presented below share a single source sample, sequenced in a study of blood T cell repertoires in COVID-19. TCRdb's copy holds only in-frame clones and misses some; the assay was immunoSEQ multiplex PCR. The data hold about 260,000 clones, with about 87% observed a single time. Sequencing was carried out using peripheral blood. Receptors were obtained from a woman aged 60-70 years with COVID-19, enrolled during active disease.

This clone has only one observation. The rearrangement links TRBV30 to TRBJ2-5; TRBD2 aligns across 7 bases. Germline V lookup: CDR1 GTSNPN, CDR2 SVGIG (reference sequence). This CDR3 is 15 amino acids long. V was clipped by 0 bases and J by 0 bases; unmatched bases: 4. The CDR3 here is CAWSVLAGDQETQYF. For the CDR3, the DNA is TGTGCCTGGAGTGTGTTGGCGGGGGACCAAGAGACCCAGTACTTC.

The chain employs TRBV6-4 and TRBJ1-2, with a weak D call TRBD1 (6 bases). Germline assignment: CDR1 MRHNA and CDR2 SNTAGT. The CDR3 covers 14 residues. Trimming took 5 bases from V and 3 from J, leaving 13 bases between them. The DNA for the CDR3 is TGTGCCAGCAGTAGGGACATGGGAGACTATGGCTACACCTTC. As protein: CASSRDMGDYGYTF.

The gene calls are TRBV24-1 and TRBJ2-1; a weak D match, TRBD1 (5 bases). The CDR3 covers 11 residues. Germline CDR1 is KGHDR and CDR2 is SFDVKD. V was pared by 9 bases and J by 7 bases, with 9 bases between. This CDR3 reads CATGAGNEQFF. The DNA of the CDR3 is TGTGCCACCGGGGCAGGGAATGAGCAGTTCTTC.

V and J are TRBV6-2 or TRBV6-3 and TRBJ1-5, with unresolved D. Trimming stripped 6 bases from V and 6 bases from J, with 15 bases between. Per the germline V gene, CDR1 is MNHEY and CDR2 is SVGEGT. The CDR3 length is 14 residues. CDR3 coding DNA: TGTGCCAGCAGCGAAGTCTCAATCAGTCAGCCCCAGCATTTT. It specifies CASSEVSISQPQHF.

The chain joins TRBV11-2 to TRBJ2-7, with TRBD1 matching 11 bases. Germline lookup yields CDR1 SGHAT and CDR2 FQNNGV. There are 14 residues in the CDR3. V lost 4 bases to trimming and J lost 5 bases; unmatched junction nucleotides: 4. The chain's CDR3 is CASSSGQGGNEQYF. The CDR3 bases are TGTGCCAGCAGCTCGGGACAGGGGGGCAACGAGCAGTACTTC.

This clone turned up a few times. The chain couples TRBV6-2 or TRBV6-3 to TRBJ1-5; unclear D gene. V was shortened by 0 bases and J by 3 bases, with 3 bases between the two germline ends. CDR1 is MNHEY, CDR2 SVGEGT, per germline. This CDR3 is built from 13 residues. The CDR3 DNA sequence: TGTGCCAGCAGTTACTCAGCCAATCAGCCCCAGCATTTT. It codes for CASSYSANQPQHF.

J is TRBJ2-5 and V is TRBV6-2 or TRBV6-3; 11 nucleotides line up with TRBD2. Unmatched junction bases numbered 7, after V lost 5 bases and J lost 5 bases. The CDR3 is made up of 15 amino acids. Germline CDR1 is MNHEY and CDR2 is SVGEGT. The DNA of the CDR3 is TGTGCCAGCAGTCCCCTTAGCGGGAGGGGGGAGACCCAGTACTTC. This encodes CASSPLSGRGETQYF.

For the CDR3, the DNA is TGCGCCAGCAAAAAAGACAGGGGCGGGCAGCCCCAGCATTTT. Amino acids: CASKKDRGGQPQHF. This chain joins TRBV5-1 and TRBJ1-5, with 8 bases aligning to TRBD1. Per germline, CDR1 SGHRS and CDR2 YFSETQ. The CDR3 is made up of 14 amino acids. The ends lost 6 bases at V and 7 bases at J; junction bases unmatched: 9.

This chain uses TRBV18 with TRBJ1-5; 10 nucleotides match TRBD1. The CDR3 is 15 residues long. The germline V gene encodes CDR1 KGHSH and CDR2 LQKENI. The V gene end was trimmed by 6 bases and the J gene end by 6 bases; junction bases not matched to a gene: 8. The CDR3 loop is CASSQRQGASQPQHF. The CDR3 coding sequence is TGTGCCAGCTCTCAACGACAGGGGGCAAGTCAGCCCCAGCATTTT.

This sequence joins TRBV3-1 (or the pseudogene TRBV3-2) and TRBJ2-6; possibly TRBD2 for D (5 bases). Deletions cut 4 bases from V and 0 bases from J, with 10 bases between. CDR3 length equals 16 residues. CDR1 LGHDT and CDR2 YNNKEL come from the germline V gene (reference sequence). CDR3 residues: CASSPYGGSGANVLTF. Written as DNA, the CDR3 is TGTGCCAGCAGCCCCTACGGAGGCTCTGGGGCCAACGTCCTGACTTTC.

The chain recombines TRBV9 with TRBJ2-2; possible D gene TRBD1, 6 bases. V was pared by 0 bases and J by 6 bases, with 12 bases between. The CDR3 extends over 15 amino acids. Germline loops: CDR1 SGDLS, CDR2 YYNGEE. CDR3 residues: CASSVEDSGPGELFF. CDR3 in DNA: TGTGCCAGCAGCGTAGAGGACAGTGGTCCCGGGGAGCTGTTTTTT.

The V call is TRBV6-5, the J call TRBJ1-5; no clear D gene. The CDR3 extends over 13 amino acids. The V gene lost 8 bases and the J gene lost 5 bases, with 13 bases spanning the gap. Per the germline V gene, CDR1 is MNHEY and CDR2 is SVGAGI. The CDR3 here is CASHNSRDQPQHF. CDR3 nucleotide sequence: TGTGCCAGCCACAACAGCCGAGATCAGCCCCAGCATTTT.

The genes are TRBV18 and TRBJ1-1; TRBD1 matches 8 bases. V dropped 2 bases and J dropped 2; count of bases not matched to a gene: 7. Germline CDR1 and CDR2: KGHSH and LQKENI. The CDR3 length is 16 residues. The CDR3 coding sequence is TGTGCCAGCTCACCAAAGCAGGGGGCGCCTAACACTGAAGCTTTCTTT. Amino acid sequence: CASSPKQGAPNTEAFF.

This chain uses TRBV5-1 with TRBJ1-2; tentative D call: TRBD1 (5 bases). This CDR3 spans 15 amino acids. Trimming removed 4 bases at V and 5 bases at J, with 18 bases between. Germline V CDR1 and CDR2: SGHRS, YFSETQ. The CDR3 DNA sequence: TGCGCCAGCAGCCTGCAACCGGCAGGGCATTATGGCTACACCTTC. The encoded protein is CASSLQPAGHYGYTF.

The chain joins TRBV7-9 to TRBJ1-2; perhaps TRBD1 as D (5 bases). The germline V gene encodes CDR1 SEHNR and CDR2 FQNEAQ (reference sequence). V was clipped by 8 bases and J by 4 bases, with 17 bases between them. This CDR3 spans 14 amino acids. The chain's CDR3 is CASSGTAKPYGYTF. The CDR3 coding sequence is TGTGCCAGCTCCGGGACTGCTAAACCCTATGGCTACACCTTC.

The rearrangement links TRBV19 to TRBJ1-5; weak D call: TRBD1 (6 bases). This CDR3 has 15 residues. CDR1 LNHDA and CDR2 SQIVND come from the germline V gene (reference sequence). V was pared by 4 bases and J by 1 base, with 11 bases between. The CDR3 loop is CASSRVGTSNQPQHF. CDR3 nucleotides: TGTGCCAGTAGTAGAGTCGGGACAAGCAATCAGCCCCAGCATTTT.

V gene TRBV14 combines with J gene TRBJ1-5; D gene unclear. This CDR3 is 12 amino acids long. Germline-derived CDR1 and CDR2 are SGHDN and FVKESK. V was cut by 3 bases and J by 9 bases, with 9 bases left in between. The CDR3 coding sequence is TGTGCCAGCAGCCAGGCCCGGGGGCCCCAGCATTTT. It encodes CASSQARGPQHF.

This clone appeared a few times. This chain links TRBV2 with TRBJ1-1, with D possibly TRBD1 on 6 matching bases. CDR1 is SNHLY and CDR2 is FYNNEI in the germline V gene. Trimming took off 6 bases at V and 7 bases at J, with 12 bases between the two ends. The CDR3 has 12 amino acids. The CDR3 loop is CASSLTGIEAFF. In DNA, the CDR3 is TGTGCCAGCAGCCTCACAGGGATTGAAGCTTTCTTT.

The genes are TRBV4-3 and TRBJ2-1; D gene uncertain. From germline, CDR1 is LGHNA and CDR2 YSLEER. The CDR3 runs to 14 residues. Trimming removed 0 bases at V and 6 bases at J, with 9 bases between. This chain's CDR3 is CASSQDSGLNEQFF. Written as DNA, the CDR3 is TGCGCCAGCAGCCAAGATTCCGGTCTCAATGAGCAGTTCTTC.

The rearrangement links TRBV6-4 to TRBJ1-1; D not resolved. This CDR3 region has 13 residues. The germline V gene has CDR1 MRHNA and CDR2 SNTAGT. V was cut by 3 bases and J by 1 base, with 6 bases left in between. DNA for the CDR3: TGTGCCAGCAGTGAAGCGGAGAACACTGAAGCTTTCTTT. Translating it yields CASSEAENTEAFF.

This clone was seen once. CDR3 in amino acids: CATSAGPRLSSYEQYF. The CDR3 nucleotides read TGTGCCACCAGTGCCGGCCCTAGATTGAGCTCCTACGAGCAGTACTTC. The V gene is TRBV24-1, the J gene TRBJ2-7; D is undetermined. Trimming pared 5 bases from V and 0 bases from J, leaving 16 bases between. The CDR3 sequence is 16 residues long. The germline CDR1 and CDR2 sequences are KGHDR and SFDVKD.

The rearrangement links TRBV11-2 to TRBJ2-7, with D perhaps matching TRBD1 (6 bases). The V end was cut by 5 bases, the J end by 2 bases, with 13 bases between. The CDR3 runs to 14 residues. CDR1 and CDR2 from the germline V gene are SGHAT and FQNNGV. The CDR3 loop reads CASSPLTGTYEQYF. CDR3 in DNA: TGTGCCAGCAGCCCACTGACAGGTACCTACGAGCAGTACTTC.

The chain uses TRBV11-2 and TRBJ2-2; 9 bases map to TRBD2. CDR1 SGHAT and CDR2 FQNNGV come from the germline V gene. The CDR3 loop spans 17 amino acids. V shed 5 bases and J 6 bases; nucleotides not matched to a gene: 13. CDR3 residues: CASSPRVGGRAAGELFF. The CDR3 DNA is TGTGCCAGCAGCCCGAGGGTCGGCGGGAGGGCTGCCGGGGAGCTGTTTTTT.

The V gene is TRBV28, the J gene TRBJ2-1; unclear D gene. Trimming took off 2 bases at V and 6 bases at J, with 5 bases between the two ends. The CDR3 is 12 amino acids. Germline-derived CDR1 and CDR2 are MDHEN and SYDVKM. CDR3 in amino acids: CASSLHPNEQFF. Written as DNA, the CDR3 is TGTGCCAGCAGTTTACATCCCAATGAGCAGTTCTTC.

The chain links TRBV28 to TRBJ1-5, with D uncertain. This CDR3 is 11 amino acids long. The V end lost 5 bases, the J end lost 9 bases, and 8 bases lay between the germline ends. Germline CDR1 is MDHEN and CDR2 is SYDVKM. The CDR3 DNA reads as TGTGCCAGCAGTCAGGATCGGCCCCAGCATTTT. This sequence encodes CASSQDRPQHF.

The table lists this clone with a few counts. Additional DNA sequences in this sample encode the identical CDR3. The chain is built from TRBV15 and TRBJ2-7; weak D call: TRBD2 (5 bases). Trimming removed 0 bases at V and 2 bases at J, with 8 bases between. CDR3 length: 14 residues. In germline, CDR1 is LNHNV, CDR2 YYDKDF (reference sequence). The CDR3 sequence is CATSRDRGPYEQYF. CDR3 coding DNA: TGTGCCACCAGCAGAGATAGAGGGCCCTACGAGCAGTACTTC.

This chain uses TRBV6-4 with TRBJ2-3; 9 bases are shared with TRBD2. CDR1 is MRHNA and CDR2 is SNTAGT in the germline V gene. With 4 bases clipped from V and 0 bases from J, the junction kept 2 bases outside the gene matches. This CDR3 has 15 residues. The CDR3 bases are TGTGCCAGCAGTGTAGGACTAGCGAGCACAGATACGCAGTATTTT. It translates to CASSVGLASTDTQYF.

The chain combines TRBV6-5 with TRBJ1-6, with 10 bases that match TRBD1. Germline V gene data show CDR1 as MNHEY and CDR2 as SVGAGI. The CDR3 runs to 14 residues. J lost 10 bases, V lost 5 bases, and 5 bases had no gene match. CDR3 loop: CASSRDRGGSPLHF. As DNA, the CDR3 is TGTGCCAGCAGTCGGGACAGGGGAGGCTCACCCCTCCACTTT.

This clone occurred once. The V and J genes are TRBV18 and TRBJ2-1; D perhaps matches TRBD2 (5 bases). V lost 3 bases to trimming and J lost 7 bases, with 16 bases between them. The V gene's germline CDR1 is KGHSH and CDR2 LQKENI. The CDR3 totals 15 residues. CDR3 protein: CASSPPNPRGNEQFF. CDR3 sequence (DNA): TGTGCCAGCTCACCGCCTAACCCCAGAGGGAATGAGCAGTTCTTC.

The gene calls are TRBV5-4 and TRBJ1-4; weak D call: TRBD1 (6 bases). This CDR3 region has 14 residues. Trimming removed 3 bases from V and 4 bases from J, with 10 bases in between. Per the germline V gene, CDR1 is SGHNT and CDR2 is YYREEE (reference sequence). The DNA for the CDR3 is TGTGCCAGCAGCTGGGGGACACTTAATGAAAAACTGTTTTTT. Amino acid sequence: CASSWGTLNEKLFF.

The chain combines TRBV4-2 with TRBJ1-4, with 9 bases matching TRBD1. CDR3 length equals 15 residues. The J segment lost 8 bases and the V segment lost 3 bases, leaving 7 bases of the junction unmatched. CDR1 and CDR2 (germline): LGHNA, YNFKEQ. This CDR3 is CASSQDGTGSEKLFF. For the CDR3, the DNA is TGTGCCAGCAGCCAGGACGGGACAGGGAGCGAAAAACTGTTTTTT.

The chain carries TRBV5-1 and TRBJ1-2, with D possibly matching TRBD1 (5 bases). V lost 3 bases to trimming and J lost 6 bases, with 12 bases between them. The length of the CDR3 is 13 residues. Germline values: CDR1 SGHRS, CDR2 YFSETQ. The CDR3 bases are TGCGCCAGCAGCTCGACGGAGGGGAATGGCTACACCTTC. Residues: CASSSTEGNGYTF.